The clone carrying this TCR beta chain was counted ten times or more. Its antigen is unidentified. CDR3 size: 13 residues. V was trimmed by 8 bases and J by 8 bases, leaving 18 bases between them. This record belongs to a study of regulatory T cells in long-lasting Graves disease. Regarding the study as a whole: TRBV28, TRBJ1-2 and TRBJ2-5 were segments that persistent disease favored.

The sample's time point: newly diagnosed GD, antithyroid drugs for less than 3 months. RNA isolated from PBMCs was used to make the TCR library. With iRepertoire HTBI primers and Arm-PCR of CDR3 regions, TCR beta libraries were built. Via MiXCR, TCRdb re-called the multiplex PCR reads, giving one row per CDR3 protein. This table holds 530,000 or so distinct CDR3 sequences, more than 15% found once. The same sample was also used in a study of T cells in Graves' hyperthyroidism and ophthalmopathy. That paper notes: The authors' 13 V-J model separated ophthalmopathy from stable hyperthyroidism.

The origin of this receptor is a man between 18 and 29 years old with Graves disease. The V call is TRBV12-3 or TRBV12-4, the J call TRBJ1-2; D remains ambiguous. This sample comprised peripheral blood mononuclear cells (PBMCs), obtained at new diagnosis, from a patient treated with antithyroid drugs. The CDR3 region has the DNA TGTGCCAGCGGCATCGAAGTCCTCATGGGCTACACCTTC. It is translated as CASGIEVLMGYTF.